A selection of T cell receptor beta chains follows, all from one sample in a study of blood T cell repertoires in COVID-19. Profiling relied on immunoSEQ multiplex PCR, and the TCRdb table lists in-frame clones only, not all of them. In the table there are under 200,000 clones, roughly nine tenths of which are singletons. Sample: peripheral blood. All receptors derive from a woman aged 65 to 85 with acute or convalescent COVID-19. Each CDR3 is given with its conserved first and last residue. A D gene is named only where the DNA matches it firmly. Clone size, where shown, is once, few, many, or a class for clones that have expanded.

J gene | D gene | clone size | CDR3 length | V gene | CDR3 protein | CDR3 DNA
TRBJ2-5 | . | . | 15 | TRBV5-5 | CASSLFGGPQETQYF | TGTGCCAGCAGCCTTTTCGGCGGCCCTCAAGAGACCCAGTACTTC
TRBJ1-5 | . | . | 13 | TRBV28 | CASSLLGAQPQHF | TGTGCCAGCAGTTTGCTAGGGGCCCAGCCCCAGCATTTT
TRBJ2-1 | TRBD1 | . | 14 | TRBV28 | CASSLGDRVGEQFF | TGTGCCAGCAGTTTAGGGGACAGGGTCGGCGAGCAGTTCTTC
TRBJ1-4 | . | . | 15 | TRBV18 | CASSQAGNHNEKLFF | TGTGCCAGCTCGCAGGCAGGGAATCATAATGAAAAACTGTTTTTT
TRBJ1-2 | TRBD1 | . | 15 | TRBV27 | CASSSHSRGLVGYTF | TGTGCCAGCAGTTCCCATTCAAGGGGGCTCGTTGGCTACACCTTC
TRBJ1-2 | . | once | 15 | TRBV6-5 | CASSYGGSELYGYTF | TGTGCCAGCAGTTACGGCGGATCCGAACTCTATGGCTACACCTTC
TRBJ2-3 | . | . | 12 | TRBV6-5 | CASRASTDTQYF | TGTGCCAGCAGGGCTAGCACAGATACGCAGTATTTT
TRBJ2-5 | . | . | 16 | TRBV5-1 | CASSLAGQGGKETQYF | TGCGCCAGCAGCTTGGCCGGCCAGGGGGGAAAAGAGACCCAGTACTTC
TRBJ2-7 | . | . | 14 | TRBV5-6 | CASSLDRATYEQYF | TGTGCCAGCAGCTTGGACAGGGCTACCTACGAGCAGTACTTC
TRBJ2-3 | . | . | 12 | TRBV27 | CASRTASDTQYF | TGTGCCAGCAGGACAGCCTCAGATACGCAGTATTTT
TRBJ1-1 | . | . | 12 | TRBV29-1 | CSAGHPNTEAFF | TGCAGCGCGGGACACCCGAACACTGAAGCTTTCTTT
TRBJ1-1 | . | . | 15 | TRBV4-1 | CASSQVGAPNTEAFF | TGCGCCAGCAGCCAAGTCGGAGCCCCGAACACTGAAGCTTTCTTT
TRBJ2-1 | TRBD2 | . | 16 | TRBV5-5 | CASSWGGASGSYEQFF | TGTGCCAGCAGCTGGGGTGGGGCTAGCGGGAGTTATGAGCAGTTCTTC
TRBJ2-1 | TRBD1 | . | 14 | TRBV19 | CASTSQGASNEQFF | TGTGCCAGTACCTCCCAGGGGGCTAGTAATGAGCAGTTCTTC
TRBJ2-5 | . | . | 17 | TRBV7-3 | CASSLWLTGSLQETQYF | TGTGCCAGCAGCTTGTGGCTTACCGGGAGCCTCCAAGAGACCCAGTACTTC
TRBJ1-5 | . | . | 12 | TRBV20-1 | CSASGGGQPQHF | TGCAGTGCTAGTGGGGGGGGTCAGCCCCAGCATTTT
TRBJ2-5 | TRBD2 | . | 16 | TRBV7-7 | CASSLGIAGGQETQYF | TGTGCCAGCAGCTTAGGTATCGCGGGAGGCCAAGAGACCCAGTACTTC
TRBJ2-6 | . | . | 15 | TRBV7-2 | CASSIQGPGANVLTF | TGTGCCAGCAGTATTCAGGGCCCTGGGGCCAACGTCCTGACTTTC
TRBJ1-6 | . | . | 16 | TRBV2 | CASSGEGNLRNSPLHF | TGTGCCAGCAGTGGGGAGGGGAACTTGCGTAATTCACCCCTCCACTTT
TRBJ1-5 | . | . | 13 | TRBV19 | CASRPGIHQPQHF | TGTGCCAGTAGGCCGGGAATTCATCAGCCCCAGCATTTT
TRBJ2-3 | . | . | 16 | TRBV5-1 | CASSLAGGKFADTQYF | TGCGCCAGCAGCTTGGCCGGAGGGAAGTTCGCAGATACGCAGTATTTT
TRBJ2-2 | . | . | 13 | TRBV6-5 | CASSSFRGGELFF | TGTGCCAGCAGTTCCTTTAGGGGCGGGGAGCTGTTTTTT
TRBJ1-4 | . | . | 17 | TRBV28 | CASSLLVQAATNEKLFF | TGTGCCAGCAGTTTACTGGTCCAGGCCGCAACTAATGAAAAACTGTTTTTT
TRBJ1-6 | TRBD1 | . | 16 | TRBV3-1/TRBV3-2 | CASSPTGGFHNSPLHF | TGTGCCAGCAGCCCGACAGGGGGGTTCCATAATTCACCCCTCCACTTT
TRBJ1-6 | . | . | 15 | TRBV28 | CASSLGGQLNSPLHF | TGTGCCAGCAGTTTAGGAGGACAGCTCAATTCACCCCTCCACTTT
TRBJ1-3 | . | . | 16 | TRBV7-2 | CASSGSRGMGGNTIYF | TGTGCCAGCAGCGGCAGCAGGGGTATGGGGGGAAACACCATATATTTT
TRBJ1-6 | . | . | 16 | TRBV7-9 | CASSSDSLSYNSPLHF | TGTGCCAGCAGCTCTGACAGCCTCTCCTATAATTCACCCCTCCACTTT
TRBJ2-5 | TRBD1 | . | 14 | TRBV14 | CASSQQGAKETQYF | TGTGCCAGCAGCCAACAGGGGGCAAAGGAGACCCAGTACTTC
TRBJ2-7 | TRBD1 | . | 15 | TRBV27 | CASSRPGQGLRGQYF | TGTGCCAGCAGTCGCCCGGGACAGGGCCTCCGGGGGCAGTACTTC
TRBJ1-2 | . | . | 16 | TRBV21-1 | CASSKPTGGMDYGYTF | TGTGCCAGCAGCAAACCAACAGGGGGGATGGACTATGGCTACACCTTC
TRBJ1-1 | TRBD1 | . | 15 | TRBV6-5 | CASSPIDRGNTEAFF | TGTGCCAGCAGTCCTATAGACAGGGGGAACACTGAAGCTTTCTTT
TRBJ1-5 | . | . | 11 | TRBV12-3/TRBV12-4 | CASSFDSGQHF | TGTGCCAGCAGTTTTGACAGTGGGCAGCATTTT
TRBJ1-2 | TRBD1 | . | 14 | TRBV7-3 | CASSKDRFSYGYTF | TGTGCCAGCAGCAAGGACAGGTTTTCATATGGCTACACCTTC
TRBJ2-3 | . | . | 16 | TRBV9 | CASSYSLLLSTDTQYF | TGTGCCAGCAGCTACTCGCTCCTTCTTAGCACAGATACGCAGTATTTT
TRBJ1-2 | TRBD1 | . | 15 | TRBV7-2 | CASSPRQGFDYGYTF | TGTGCCAGCAGCCCCCGACAGGGGTTCGACTATGGCTACACCTTC
TRBJ1-1 | TRBD1 | few | 15 | TRBV4-3 | CASSQEAEEGQRAFF | TGCGCCAGCAGCCAAGAGGCCGAAGAGGGACAGAGAGCTTTCTTT
TRBJ2-5 | . | . | 13 | TRBV2 | CASSSQWQETQYF | TGTGCCAGCAGTTCCCAGTGGCAGGAGACCCAGTACTTC
TRBJ1-1 | TRBD1 | few | 14 | TRBV25-1 | CASSESGGFGEAFF | TGTGCCAGCAGTGAGTCAGGGGGCTTTGGTGAAGCTTTCTTT
TRBJ1-1 | . | . | 16 | TRBV10-3 | CAIKQRVFDLNTEAFF | TGTGCCATCAAGCAGCGTGTCTTCGACCTGAACACTGAAGCTTTCTTT
TRBJ1-4 | TRBD1 | . | 16 | TRBV18 | CASSPGTGGANEKLFF | TGTGCCAGCTCCCCTGGGACAGGGGGCGCAAATGAAAAACTGTTTTTT
TRBJ2-3 | . | . | 15 | TRBV5-1 | CASSDLSGNTDTQYF | TGCGCCAGCAGCGACCTTAGCGGAAACACAGATACGCAGTATTTT
TRBJ1-2 | . | . | 13 | TRBV7-9 | CASSFSRGHGYTF | TGTGCCAGCAGCTTTTCCAGGGGACATGGCTACACCTTC
TRBJ2-1 | TRBD2 | . | 16 | TRBV7-2 | CASSLVAAGVGNEQFF | TGTGCCAGCAGCTTAGTAGCCGCGGGGGTGGGCAATGAGCAGTTCTTC
TRBJ1-1 | . | . | 13 | TRBV19 | CASSRRDITEAFF | TGTGCCAGTAGCCGCCGGGACATCACTGAAGCTTTCTTT
TRBJ1-1 | . | . | 18 | TRBV11-2 | CASSLRVGDTSLNTEAFF | TGTGCCAGCAGCCTCCGGGTTGGGGACACCAGCCTGAACACTGAAGCTTTCTTT
TRBJ1-4 | . | . | 13 | TRBV29-1 | CSVSAGVGEKLFF | TGCAGCGTTTCCGCAGGGGTTGGGGAAAAACTGTTTTTT
TRBJ1-2 | . | . | 13 | TRBV19 | CASSPRGGYGYTF | TGTGCCAGTAGTCCCCGAGGTGGGTATGGCTACACCTTC
TRBJ2-2 | TRBD2 | . | 17 | TRBV12-5 | CASGLGAGAGVAGELFF | TGTGCTAGTGGTTTGGGCGCCGGAGCGGGAGTAGCCGGGGAGCTGTTTTTT
TRBJ1-5 | . | . | 16 | TRBV3-1/TRBV3-2 | CASSQAGGGPGQPQHF | TGTGCCAGCAGCCAAGCGGGAGGGGGGCCGGGGCAGCCCCAGCATTTT
TRBJ2-5 | TRBD1 | . | 16 | TRBV5-1 | CASSPGTGGNRETQYF | TGCGCCAGCAGCCCGGGGACAGGGGGAAATAGAGAGACCCAGTACTTC
TRBJ1-5 | . | . | 14 | TRBV6-2/TRBV6-3 | CASSYGGSRQPQHF | TGTGCCAGCAGTTACGGGGGGTCGAGGCAGCCCCAGCATTTT
TRBJ2-1 | . | . | 12 | TRBV18 | CASSPAGSEQFF | TGTGCCAGCTCACCAGCGGGGAGCGAGCAGTTCTTC
TRBJ2-1 | TRBD2 | . | 15 | TRBV28 | CASRLAGVAYNEQFF | TGTGCCAGTCGATTAGCGGGAGTTGCGTACAATGAGCAGTTCTTC
TRBJ2-3 | . | . | 17 | TRBV6-4 | CASSEESGARGTDTQYF | TGTGCCAGCAGTGAAGAGAGTGGAGCCCGGGGCACAGATACGCAGTATTTT
TRBJ2-2 | TRBD1 | . | 15 | TRBV27 | CASSHDRGRSGELFF | TGTGCCAGCAGTCACGACAGGGGGCGGAGCGGGGAGCTGTTTTTT
TRBJ1-4 | . | . | 15 | TRBV12-5 | CASGLVNRANEKLFF | TGTGCTAGTGGTTTGGTCAACAGGGCGAATGAAAAACTGTTTTTT
TRBJ1-4 | TRBD1 | . | 15 | TRBV5-6 | CASSEMTGKNEKLFF | TGTGCCAGCAGCGAGATGACAGGGAAAAATGAAAAACTGTTTTTT
TRBJ2-7 | TRBD2 | . | 15 | TRBV7-2 | CASSGTSGGAYEQYF | TGTGCCAGCAGCGGAACTAGCGGGGGGGCCTACGAGCAGTACTTC
TRBJ1-2 | TRBD1 | few | 15 | TRBV19 | CASSIRQGDYYGYTF | TGTGCCAGTAGTATAAGACAGGGAGATTACTATGGCTACACCTTC
TRBJ1-4 | . | . | 15 | TRBV6-5 | CASGRGDIAGEKLFF | TGTGCCAGCGGACGGGGCGACATCGCGGGGGAAAAACTGTTTTTT